This T cell receptor (beta chain) derives from a study of cytotoxic CD8 clonotypes in ibrutinib-treated CLL. Notes on this clone: No conserved phenylalanine or tryptophan ends this CDR3, so it is likely a read error. It is unclear where the CDR3 begins or ends on the DNA, so no DNA is shown, and the CDR3 is as TCRdb lists it.

TCRdb's table, derived via immunoSEQ multiplex PCR, lists solely in-frame clones and lacks some. The table lists just over 35,000 clones, 71% of them singletons. Per the germline V gene, CDR1 is MNHEY and CDR2 is SMNVEV (reference sequence). Termini included, the CDR3 measures 10 amino acids. This clonotype was sampled from a human donor with chronic lymphocytic leukemia. V usage is TRBV27 and J usage is TRBJ2-7; TRBD2 is the table's D call, not checked against the DNA. Sequencing was performed on PBMCs, taken at disease progression, from a patient treated with ibrutinib. The CDR3 reads CASRWGGRII.